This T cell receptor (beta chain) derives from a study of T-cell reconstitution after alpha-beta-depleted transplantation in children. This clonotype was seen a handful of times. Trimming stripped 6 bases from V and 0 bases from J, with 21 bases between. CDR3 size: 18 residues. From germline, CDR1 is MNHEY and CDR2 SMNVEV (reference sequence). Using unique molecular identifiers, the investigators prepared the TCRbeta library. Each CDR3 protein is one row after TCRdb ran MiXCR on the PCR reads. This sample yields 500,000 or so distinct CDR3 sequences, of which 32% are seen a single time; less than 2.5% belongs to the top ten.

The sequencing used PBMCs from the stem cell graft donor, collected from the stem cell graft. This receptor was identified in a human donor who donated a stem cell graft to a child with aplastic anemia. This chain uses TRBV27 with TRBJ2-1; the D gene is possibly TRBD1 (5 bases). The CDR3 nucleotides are TGTGCCAGCAGCCGAAAACTACAGGTCACCGGCTCCTACAATGAGCAGTTCTTC. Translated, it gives CASSRKLQVTGSYNEQFF.